This TCR beta chain was profiled in a study of blood T cell repertoires in COVID-19. Overall study: The samples span acute and convalescent COVID-19 from the United States, Italy and Spain. Sources were T cells, B-cell-depleted T cells, or PBMCs; the material itself was cDNA or gDNA.

With V trimmed by 2 bases and J by 3 bases, 7 bases remained unmatched. Per the germline V gene, CDR1 is SGDLS and CDR2 is YYNGEE. The CDR3 extends over 15 amino acids. Sequencing was performed with immunoSEQ multiplex PCR; in TCRdb, only in-frame clones are kept and a portion is missing. Altogether more than 150,000 clones are present, 84% being singletons, with the ten largest covering approximately 7.1%. This receptor was identified in a human donor in a cohort sampled during active COVID-19. The chain has TRBV9 and TRBJ1-2; TRBD1 matches at 7 bases. The specimen was peripheral blood. The CDR3, as DNA: TGTGCCAGCAGCGTGGGGGACAGATCTCACTATGGCTACACCTTC. Translation gives CASSVGDRSHYGYTF.